This T cell receptor beta chain comes out of a study of blood T cell repertoires in COVID-19. About the research overall: T cells, B-cell-depleted T cells, or PBMCs supplied cDNA or gDNA.

In the study's own analysis: Amplification of reference gene primers was used by the study to estimate nucleated cell counts. Produced via immunoSEQ multiplex PCR; TCRdb's table is partial and in-frame only. V and J calls and clone size are those listed in that table; D and trimming were worked out from the DNA. The sample includes about 130,000 clones, less than 90% of them seen just once. The sample taken for sequencing was peripheral blood. The receptor comes from a man aged 55 to 70 with acute or convalescent COVID-19.

The CDR3 protein is CASSLDSSYNSPLHF. For the CDR3, the DNA is TGCGCCAGCAGCTTGGACAGCTCCTATAATTCACCCCTCCACTTT. The chain employs TRBV5-1 and TRBJ1-6; D call uncertain. Trimming took 0 bases from V and 0 from J, leaving 4 bases between them. The germline CDR1 and CDR2 sequences are SGHRS and YFSETQ. This CDR3 has 15 residues.